Below are 27 T cell receptor beta chains sequenced from a single sample in a study of cytomegalovirus exposure and HLA in healthy donors. The PCR ran on 60 Vbeta and 13 Jbeta primers. TCRdb's copy holds only in-frame clones and misses some; the assay was immunoSEQ multiplex PCR. The sample records 120,000 to 150,000 clones, around 80% being singletons. Sequencing was carried out using PBMCs. The receptors come from a man aged 35-49 years in good health and CMV-seropositive.

This chain uses TRBV29-1 with TRBJ1-2, with TRBD1 as a possible D gene (6 bases). The V end lost 6 bases, the J end lost 8 bases, and 10 bases lay between the germline ends. Germline lookup yields CDR1 SQVTM and CDR2 ANQGSEA. CDR3 length: 10 amino acids. DNA for the CDR3: TGCAGCGTGATGACAGGAGGCTACACCTTC. Amino acid sequence: CSVMTGGYTF. The entire variable domain, with the rest obtained from reference TRBV29-1 and TRBJ1-2, is as follows: SAVISQKPSRDICQRGTSLTIQCQVDSQVTMMFWYRQQPGQSLTLIATANQGSEATYESGFVIDKFPISRPNLTFSTLTVSNMSPEDSSIYLCSVMTGGYTFGSGTRLTVV.

The chain recombines TRBV4-1 with TRBJ2-1; D is possibly TRBD2 (5 bases). The CDR3 totals 16 residues. The V gene lost 0 bases and the J gene lost 0 bases, with 9 bases spanning the gap. Looked up from germline, CDR1 is MGHRA and CDR2 is YSYEKL. The CDR3 nucleotides read TGCGCCAGCAGCCAAGATTTCCGGGGCTCCTACAATGAGCAGTTCTTC. Translating gives CASSQDFRGSYNEQFF.

This clone was seen only a few times. V is TRBV4-2 and J is TRBJ2-1, with 13 bases identical to TRBD2. Germline CDR1 and CDR2: LGHNA and YNFKEQ. V lost 3 bases and J lost 5; bases outside the gene matches: 1. CDR3 size: 15 residues. CDR3 protein: CASSQGTSGNNEQFF. In DNA, the CDR3 is TGTGCCAGCAGCCAGGGGACTAGCGGGAACAATGAGCAGTTCTTC.

This chain uses TRBV19 with TRBJ2-3; 7 bases map to TRBD1. V gave up 7 bases and J gave up 1 base; unmatched junction bases: 8. The length of the CDR3 is 15 residues. Germline V gene sequence: CDR1 LNHDA, CDR2 SQIVND (reference sequence). CDR3 sequence (DNA): TGTGCCAGTACCGTGGATGGGACAGGCACAGATACGCAGTATTTT. Residues: CASTVDGTGTDTQYF. Full variable domain (remainder filled in from reference TRBV19 and TRBJ2-3): DGGITQSPKYLFRKEGQNVTLSCEQNLNHDAMYWYRQDPGQGLRLIYYSQIVNDFQKGDIAEGYSVSREKKESFPLTVTSAQKNPTAFYLCASTVDGTGTDTQYFGPGTRLTVL.

The chain links TRBV6-6 to TRBJ1-5; 9 positions agree with TRBD1. Per germline, CDR1 MNHNY and CDR2 SVGAGI (reference sequence). The CDR3 runs to 15 residues. J lost 4 bases, V lost 6 bases, and 7 bases had no gene match. The CDR3 nucleotides read TGTGCCAGCAGAACCAAAGGACAGGGGAATCAGCCCCAGCATTTT. Translated, it gives CASRTKGQGNQPQHF.

The chain recombines TRBV27 with TRBJ1-1; unclear D gene. There are 13 residues in the CDR3. The V and J ends lost 6 bases and 2 bases respectively, with 10 bases between them. Germline CDR1 reads MNHEY; CDR2 reads SMNVEV (reference sequence). The CDR3 sequence is CASSLYRNTEAFF. For the CDR3, the DNA is TGTGCCAGCAGCCTATACAGAAACACTGAAGCTTTCTTT.

This clone was observed a few times. The sample holds other DNA sequences that translate to the same CDR3. The chain recombines TRBV6-6 with TRBJ1-6, with no clear D. Germline V lookup: CDR1 MNHNY, CDR2 SVGAGI (reference sequence). V lost 2 bases and J lost 5, with 7 bases in between. The CDR3 length is 14 residues. CDR3 in DNA: TGTGCCAGCAGTTACAGGCAGGATAATTCACCCCTCCACTTT. Translated: CASSYRQDNSPLHF.

This clone was observed a few times. The gene calls are TRBV19 and TRBJ1-2; TRBD1 is a possible D gene (6 bases). The CDR3 runs to 18 residues. The V gene's germline CDR1 is LNHDA and CDR2 SQIVND (reference sequence). V was shortened by 6 bases and J by 0 bases, with 23 bases between the two germline ends. The CDR3, as DNA: TGTGCCAGTAGGGCCCTTTGGGGACAAAGCGAATCTAACTATGGCTACACCTTC. Translation gives CASRALWGQSESNYGYTF.

The J gene is TRBJ2-6, the V gene TRBV2; 7 bases are a match to TRBD2. J was trimmed by 2 bases and V by 6 bases; bases with no gene match: 4. Germline CDR1 and CDR2: SNHLY and FYNNEI. The CDR3 sequence is 15 residues long. CDR3 coding DNA: TGTGCCAGCAGCCCCGGGACTACTGGGGCCAACGTCCTGACTTTC. Its translation: CASSPGTTGANVLTF.

The V gene is TRBV19, the J gene TRBJ2-3, with 7 positions matching TRBD1. Germline V gene data show CDR1 as LNHDA and CDR2 as SQIVND (reference sequence). The CDR3 contains 15 residues. The trim removed 4 bases at V and 2 bases at J, leaving 6 bases unmatched. The CDR3 is CASSRRTGYTDTQYF. CDR3 sequence (DNA): TGTGCCAGTAGTAGGCGGACAGGTTACACAGATACGCAGTATTTT.

This clone has a single count. In the same sample, other DNA sequences code for this CDR3. The chain couples TRBV7-2 to TRBJ2-5, with TRBD1 matching 7 bases. This CDR3 spans 14 amino acids. In germline, CDR1 is SGHTA, CDR2 FQGNSA. The ends lost 3 bases at V and 2 bases at J; junction bases unmatched: 3. The CDR3 sequence: CASSFRDSQETQYF. In nucleotides, the CDR3 is TGTGCCAGCAGCTTTAGGGACAGTCAAGAGACCCAGTACTTC.

This clone was recorded only once. The rearrangement joins TRBV20-1 to TRBJ2-7, with D perhaps TRBD1 (5 bases). CDR3 size: 11 residues. The ends were cut back, 3 bases at V and 9 bases at J, with 12 bases in the middle. Germline-derived CDR1 and CDR2 are DFQATT and SNEGSKA (reference sequence). The CDR3 is CSASRADPQYF. The CDR3 region has the DNA TGCAGTGCTAGCAGGGCAGACCCGCAGTACTTC.

V gene TRBV10-3 combines with J gene TRBJ1-2; TRBD1 matches 7 bases. Germline V gene lookup returns CDR1 ENHRY and CDR2 SYGVKD. V lost 3 bases to trimming and J lost 6 bases; unmatched junction nucleotides: 16. CDR3 length: 17 amino acids. The CDR3 bases are TGTGCCATCAGTGATCCCCGAAGCGACAGGGTGGGAAATGGCTACACCTTC. Its translation is CAISDPRSDRVGNGYTF.

The chain is built from TRBV25-1 and TRBJ1-2; D remains ambiguous. Germline V CDR1 and CDR2: MGHDK, SYGVNS. The CDR3 spans 13 residues. Deletions cut 3 bases from V and 8 bases from J, with 13 bases between. CDR3 sequence reads: CASSDEGGRGYTF. The CDR3 DNA sequence: TGTGCCAGCAGTGATGAAGGAGGTCGGGGCTACACCTTC.

The CDR3, as DNA: TGCGCCAGCAGCCAAAGGCTAGCGGGAATCACAGATACGCAGTATTTT. Translation: CASSQRLAGITDTQYF. The genes are TRBV4-1 and TRBJ2-3, with 9 bases that match TRBD2. Germline CDR1 reads MGHRA; CDR2 reads YSYEKL. The CDR3 is made up of 16 amino acids. The J segment lost 2 bases and the V segment lost 2 bases, leaving 5 bases of the junction unmatched.

The V call is TRBV6-6, the J call TRBJ2-4, with TRBD1 identical over 9 bases. Germline V gene sequence: CDR1 MNHNY, CDR2 SVGAGI (reference sequence). The CDR3 has 14 residues. J lost 3 bases, V lost 4 bases, and 1 base had no gene match. The CDR3 nucleotides read TGTGCCAGCAGTTCGACAGGGGGCAAAAACATTCAGTACTTC. Amino acids: CASSSTGGKNIQYF.

The chain couples TRBV6-1 to TRBJ2-7; no firm D call. Trimming shortened V by 2 bases and J by 4 bases, and 12 bases separated the two germline ends. Germline loops: CDR1 MNHNS, CDR2 SASEGT. CDR3 length: 14 amino acids. In DNA, the CDR3 is TGTGCCAGCAGTGAACGAAGTAGTTGGTACGAGCAGTACTTC. As protein: CASSERSSWYEQYF.

The chain uses TRBV7-6 and TRBJ2-7, with 10 bases identical to TRBD2. Germline CDR1 reads SGHVS; CDR2 reads FNYEAQ. Germline trimming cut 2 bases from V and 6 bases from J; bases unmatched to any gene: 7. The CDR3 is made up of 15 amino acids. The CDR3: CASSLLAGEASEQYF. The CDR3 DNA is TGTGCCAGCAGCTTACTAGCGGGAGAAGCTTCCGAGCAGTACTTC.

The J gene is TRBJ1-2, the V gene TRBV5-4; D call uncertain. Germline CDR1 SGHNT, CDR2 YYREEE (reference sequence). The CDR3 covers 13 residues. Between the trimmed V and J ends, which lost 4 bases and 6 bases, there was a span of 13 bases. The CDR3 protein is CASSIEGWHGYTF. DNA for the CDR3: TGTGCCAGCAGCATTGAGGGATGGCATGGCTACACCTTC.

J is TRBJ1-2 and V is TRBV5-1; perhaps TRBD1 as D (5 bases). The CDR3 extends over 17 amino acids. The ends were cut back, 0 bases at V and 3 bases at J, with 18 bases in the middle. The germline V gene encodes CDR1 SGHRS and CDR2 YFSETQ. DNA of the CDR3: TGCGCCAGCAGCTTGGCCGGTACGAGGGGACTAGACTATGGCTACACCTTC. It codes for CASSLAGTRGLDYGYTF. Complete variable domain (other parts from reference TRBV5-1 and TRBJ1-2): KAGVTQTPRYLIKTRGQQVTLSCSPISGHRSVSWYQQTPGQGLQFLFEYFSETQRNKGNFPGRFSGRQFSNSRSEMNVSTLELGDSALYLCASSLAGTRGLDYGYTFGSGTRLTVV.

The chain carries TRBV19 and TRBJ1-4; no clear D. V dropped 5 bases and J dropped 0 bases, with 4 bases sitting between them. The CDR3 extends over 13 amino acids. Germline V gene lookup returns CDR1 LNHDA and CDR2 SQIVND (reference sequence). The CDR3 region is CASSGPTNEKLFF. The CDR3 coding sequence is TGTGCCAGTAGTGGGCCAACTAATGAAAAACTGTTTTTT.

V usage is TRBV4-2 and J usage is TRBJ1-1, with 9 bases lining up with TRBD1. The CDR3 runs 19 residues. Looked up from germline, CDR1 is LGHNA and CDR2 is YNFKEQ. J gave up 5 bases and V 0 bases, and 16 bases lay outside the gene matches. The chain's CDR3 is CASSQEWLKSGTGRTEAFF. For the CDR3, the DNA is TGTGCCAGCAGCCAAGAGTGGTTGAAAAGCGGGACAGGGAGAACTGAAGCTTTCTTT.

This clone occurred a few times. The chain has TRBV10-3 and TRBJ1-6, with D tentatively TRBD1 (6 bases). Germline V lookup: CDR1 ENHRY, CDR2 SYGVKD. With 3 bases removed from V and 7 bases from J, the gap between germline ends came to 16 bases. This CDR3 contains 16 residues. The CDR3 sequence is CAISETGHGGNSPLHF. The DNA of the CDR3 is TGTGCCATCAGTGAAACGGGACACGGGGGGAATTCACCCCTCCACTTT.

This sequence joins TRBV5-1 and TRBJ2-7; TRBD2 might be the D (6 bases). The CDR3 sequence is 15 residues long. The germline V and J ends were trimmed by 0 bases and 0 bases, with 10 bases remaining between them. Germline CDR1 SGHRS, CDR2 YFSETQ. CDR3 nucleotide sequence: TGCGCCAGCAGCTTGGGAGCGGGCGTCTCCTACGAGCAGTACTTC. This encodes CASSLGAGVSYEQYF.

CDR3: CASSRIQAQPQHF. The CDR3 nucleotides are TGTGCCAGCAGCCGTATACAGGCACAGCCCCAGCATTTT. This chain connects TRBV7-2 to TRBJ1-5; tentatively, D is TRBD1 (5 bases). V lost 5 bases and J 7 bases, leaving 12 bases between the germline ends. The CDR3 totals 13 residues. Germline loops: CDR1 SGHTA, CDR2 FQGNSA.

CDR3 residues: CASMQGQGGINSPLHF. CDR3 sequence (DNA): TGTGCCAGCATGCAGGGACAGGGGGGAATTAATTCACCCCTCCACTTT. This sequence joins TRBV6-6 and TRBJ1-6; TRBD1 agrees at 11 bases. J was trimmed by 6 bases and V by 7 bases; bases with no gene match: 8. CDR1 is MNHNY, CDR2 SVGAGI, per germline (reference sequence). This CDR3 has 16 amino acids.

The rearrangement joins TRBV2 to TRBJ1-6; no definite D call. From germline, CDR1 is SNHLY and CDR2 FYNNEI. V dropped 8 bases and J dropped 0 bases, with 20 bases sitting between them. The CDR3 length is 18 residues. CDR3 nucleotides: TGTGCCAGCCGCCGAAACAGAGATTCGAGCTCCTATAATTCACCCCTCCACTTT. It codes for CASRRNRDSSSYNSPLHF.